This TCR beta chain derives from a study of control samples from healthy donors and cancer patients. CDR1 and CDR2 (germline): MDHEN, SYDVKM. CDR3 length equals 15 residues. V dropped 4 bases and J dropped 0; count of bases not matched to a gene: 3. Profiling relied on immunoSEQ multiplex PCR, and the TCRdb table lists in-frame clones only, not all of them. The table shows some 65,000 clones, with approximately 88% occurring only once. Notes on this clone: This specimen includes other DNA sequences encoding the same CDR3.

The chain couples TRBV28 to TRBJ2-1; 7 nucleotides match TRBD1. The origin of this receptor is a woman aged 50 to 60 with lung cancer. What was sequenced was PBMCs. CDR3: CASSSGGSSYNEQFF. CDR3 nucleotide sequence: TGTGCCAGCAGTTCAGGGGGTAGCTCCTACAATGAGCAGTTCTTC.